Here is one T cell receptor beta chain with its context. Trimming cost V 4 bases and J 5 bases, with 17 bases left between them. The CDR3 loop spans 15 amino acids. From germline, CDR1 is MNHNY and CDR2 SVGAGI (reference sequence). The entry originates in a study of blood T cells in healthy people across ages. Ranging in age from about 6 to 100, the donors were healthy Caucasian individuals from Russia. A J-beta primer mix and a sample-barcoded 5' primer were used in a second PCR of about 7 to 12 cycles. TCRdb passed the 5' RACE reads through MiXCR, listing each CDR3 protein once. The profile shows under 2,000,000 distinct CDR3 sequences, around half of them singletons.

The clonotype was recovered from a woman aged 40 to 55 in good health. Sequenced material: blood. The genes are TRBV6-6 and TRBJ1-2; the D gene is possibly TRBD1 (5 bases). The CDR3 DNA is TGTGCCAGCAGTTCCGAGCGGGACTCTACTTATGGCTACACCTTC. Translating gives CASSSERDSTYGYTF.